This TCR beta chain was obtained from a study of blood T cells in healthy people across ages. This clonotype has more than one count but fewer than ten. No antigen is known for it. Study-wide results and limits: In older individuals, TCR beta diversity per million T cells was lower, falling roughly linearly with age.

Combining a sample-barcoded 5' primer with a J-beta primer mix, a second PCR ran for about 7 to 11 cycles. TCRdb reanalysed the 5' RACE reads using MiXCR and keeps one entry per CDR3 protein. This table holds hundreds of thousands of distinct CDR3 sequences, 20% to 25% found once. Germline V gene data show CDR1 as SGHRS and CDR2 as YFSETQ. This CDR3 is 15 amino acids long. Sequencing was carried out using blood. The sequence was collected from a man aged 65-85 years in good health. The genes are TRBV5-1 and TRBJ2-1, with 7 bases lining up with TRBD1. The J call is in doubt because the DNA end fits TRBJ2-7 better. This CDR3 reads CASSLSWDSPYEQYF. DNA for the CDR3: TGCGCCAGCAGCTTGTCTTGGGACAGCCCCTACGAGCAGTACTTC.